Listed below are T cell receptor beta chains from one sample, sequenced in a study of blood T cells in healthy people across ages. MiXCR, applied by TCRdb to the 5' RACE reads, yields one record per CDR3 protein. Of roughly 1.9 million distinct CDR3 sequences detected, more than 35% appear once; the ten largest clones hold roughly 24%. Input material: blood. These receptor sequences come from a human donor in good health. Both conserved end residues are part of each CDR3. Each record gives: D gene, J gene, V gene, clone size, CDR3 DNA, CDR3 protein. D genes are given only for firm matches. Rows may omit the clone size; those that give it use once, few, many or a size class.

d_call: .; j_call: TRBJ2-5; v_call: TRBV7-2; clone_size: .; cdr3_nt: TGTGCCAGCAGCGTAGACTGGTTTCAAGAGACCCAGTACTTC; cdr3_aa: CASSVDWFQETQYF
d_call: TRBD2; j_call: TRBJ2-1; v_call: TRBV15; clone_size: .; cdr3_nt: TGTGCCACCAGCAGAGATCTGGGACTAGCGGATGAGCAGTTCTTC; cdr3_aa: CATSRDLGLADEQFF
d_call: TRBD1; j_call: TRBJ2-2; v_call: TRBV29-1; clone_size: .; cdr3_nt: TGCAGCGTCCAGGACAGGGGTACCACCGGGGAGCTGTTTTTT; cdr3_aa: CSVQDRGTTGELFF
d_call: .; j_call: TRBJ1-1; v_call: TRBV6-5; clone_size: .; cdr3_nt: TGTGCCAGCAGTTACTCCCGCTCTGAAGCTTTCTTT; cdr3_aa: CASSYSRSEAFF
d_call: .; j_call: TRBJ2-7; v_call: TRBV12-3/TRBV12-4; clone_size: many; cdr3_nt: TGTGCCAGCAGCTTAGGAATCGAGCAGTACTTC; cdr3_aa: CASSLGIEQYF
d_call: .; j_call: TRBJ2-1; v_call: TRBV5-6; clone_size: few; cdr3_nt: TGTGCCAGCAACGGATGGGGCATTAAGATCTACAATGAGCAGTTCTTC; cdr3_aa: CASNGWGIKIYNEQFF
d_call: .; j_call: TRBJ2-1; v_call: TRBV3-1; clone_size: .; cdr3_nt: TGTGCCAGCAGTCCGGGGGGCCTGGGCCTAGAGCAGTTCTTC; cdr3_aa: CASSPGGLGLEQFF
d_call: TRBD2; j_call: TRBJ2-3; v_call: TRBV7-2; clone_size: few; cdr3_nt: TGTGCCAGCAGCCGGGCCGGGACTAGCGGGGGGGGAGATACGCAGTATTTT; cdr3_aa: CASSRAGTSGGGDTQYF
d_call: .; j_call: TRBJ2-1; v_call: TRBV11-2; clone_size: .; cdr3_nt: TGTGCCAGCAGCTCCCAAGGGGGGATCTACAATGAGCAGTTCTTC; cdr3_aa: CASSSQGGIYNEQFF
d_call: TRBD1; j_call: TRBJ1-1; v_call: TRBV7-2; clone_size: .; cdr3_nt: TGTGCCAGCAGCCTGCGACCGGGACAGGGCCGTCAAATCACTGAAGCTTTCTTT; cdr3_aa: CASSLRPGQGRQITEAFF